The sequence of this T cell receptor (beta chain) was determined in a study of T cell responses to AZD1222 COVID-19 vaccine (dated by TCRdb to the early 2020s). Study-wide context: A total of roughly 240 trial participants underwent TCR sequencing, of whom about 210 received two doses of AZD1222 and about 25 received two doses of the MenACWY control vaccine. Trial participants were enrolled by age into subgroups of 18-55, 56-69 and 70-plus years, and roughly 150, 30 and 60 TCR-sequenced participants, respectively, were included in these subgroups.

Details on this clone: Its antigen is unknown. No per-base quality is available; no much larger clone lies one base away.

General conclusions and limits of the study: Conclusions about previously exposed vaccinees are limited because only six or seven AZD1222 recipients were SARS-CoV-2 seropositive at baseline. Epitopes outside the regions mutated in the B.1.351 and B.1.1.7 variants were reportedly recognized by nearly half of the unique spike-specific TCRs. In the small 56-69-year group, the increase in depth fell short of significance, most likely because of low power. A significant rise in spike-specific TCR breadth and depth was observed after two AZD1222 doses relative to day 0 and relative to MenACWY recipients. Because no day 14 peak-response samples were available, the repertoires could be characterized only after the peak T cell response. Participants were mostly white British, with more females than males. The authors suggested clonal diversity may have been underestimated. The vaccine-associated CD4 TCRs covered the entire spike protein, and the dominant responses fell in regions 160-218 and 743-854.

After removal of 4 bases from V and 4 bases from J, the junction retains 15 bases not matched to a gene. The CDR3 measures 17 amino acids from cysteine to phenylalanine. The kept DNA is CDR3 alone, 51 bases in frame from the first base. CDR1 MDHEN and CDR2 SYDVKM are derived from the germline V gene. The CDR3 regions of human TCRbeta chains were analyzed by immunosequencing. As for how the authors treated the data: TCRs in the repertoires were matched against a reference library of SARS-CoV-2-specific TCRs that had been generated with the MIRA antigen-specificity platform. Breadth was defined as the fraction of unique TCRs that were SARS-CoV-2-associated. Depth was defined as the fraction of total T cells that were SARS-CoV-2-associated. Using the MIRA data, each spike-specific TCR was mapped to the spike region that the TCR reacts to and placed in a CD4 or CD8 class. Log10-transformed breadth and depth values were compared by one-way ANOVA with Sidak's multiple comparisons tests. Sourced from immuneACCESS, this table was stored by TCRdb with only in-frame sequences that have V and J called. A share of the clones is absent; for the studies checked, an unresolved V gene accounts for under half, and the remainder has no known explanation. The V and J calls and the clone size are those of that table, but D and trimming were determined from the DNA. The sample table contains 50,000 to 70,000 clones; only one count was recorded for 85% to 90% of them. The biggest ten clones account for 15% to 20% of the sample.

The sample's time point label, in plain terms: baseline before first vaccination. The treatment or condition label of this sample denotes: meningococcal conjugate vaccine given as trial control. Vaccinee samples were obtained from the UK trials COV001 and COV002, which included a single-blind randomized controlled phase 2/3 trial of AZD1222 (ChAdOx1 nCoV-19) in healthy adults. For TCRbeta chain sequencing, PBMC samples from trial participants were taken at day 0 and at day 28 after the second dose. The receptor's source is an adult in good health. The starting material was peripheral blood, obtained on day 0 of MenACWY control vaccination. The sequence joins TRBV28 to TRBJ2-5, and 7 junction bases match TRBD2. For the CDR3, the sequence is CASSYYRRASGGETQYF. The bases are TGTGCCAGCAGTTACTACCGTAGGGCTAGCGGAGGAGAGACCCAGTACTTC.